What follows is one TCR beta chain and its context. As yet, its antigen is unknown. A much bigger clone sits one base away, suggesting this may be a read error. The conserved final phenylalanine or tryptophan is absent from the CDR3, which likely points to a read error. Each CDR3 protein gets one entry after TCRdb re-called the 5' RACE reads with MiXCR. The repertoire holds tens of thousands of distinct CDR3 sequences, with 20% to 25% as singletons. Overall study results and limits: Tumor memory CD4+ T cell TCR gene usage clustered with blood and lymph node memory CD4+ cells and lymph node naive CD4+ cells. Tumor Tregs overlapped most with tumor, then blood, naive CD4+ cells.

The V segment lost 7 bases and the J segment 6 bases; nucleotides outside the gene matches: 2. There are 11 residues in the CDR3. Per the germline V gene, CDR1 is SQVTM and CDR2 is ANQGSEA. The gene calls are TRBV29-1 and TRBJ2-2; 7 bases fit TRBD1. This TCR came from a female donor with breast cancer. The sample comprised memory CD4+ T cells sorted from a lymph node. Subset described: memory CD4+ T cells, CD4+CD45RO+CD25-. The DNA for the CDR3 is TGCAGCGCGACAGGGCCCGGGGAGCTGTTTTTG. This gives the protein CSATGPGELFL.